This T cell receptor (beta chain) was recorded in a study of CD8 T cells in Susac syndrome. Study summary: Among the Susac syndrome patients who underwent sequencing, about six had clinically active disease, while about 8 of them were in remission.

This CDR3 has 12 residues. Trimming left V 4 bases short and J 2 bases short, with 8 bases between. Germline loops: CDR1 GTSNPN, CDR2 SVGIG (reference sequence). It was with random hexamers that roughly 0.5 to 1 ug RNA was reverse transcribed. A single record per CDR3 protein comes from TCRdb applying MiXCR to the immunoSEQ multiplex PCR reads. This table has about 53,000 distinct CDR3 sequences, about 95% appearing once. Sequencing input: CD8+ T cells from PBMCs. This receptor was obtained from a human donor with Susac syndrome. This chain connects TRBV30 to TRBJ2-5; the D gene is possibly TRBD2 (5 bases). The DNA of the CDR3 is TGTGCCTGGAACGGGGAGCAAGAGACCCAGTACTTC. The encoded protein is CAWNGEQETQYF.